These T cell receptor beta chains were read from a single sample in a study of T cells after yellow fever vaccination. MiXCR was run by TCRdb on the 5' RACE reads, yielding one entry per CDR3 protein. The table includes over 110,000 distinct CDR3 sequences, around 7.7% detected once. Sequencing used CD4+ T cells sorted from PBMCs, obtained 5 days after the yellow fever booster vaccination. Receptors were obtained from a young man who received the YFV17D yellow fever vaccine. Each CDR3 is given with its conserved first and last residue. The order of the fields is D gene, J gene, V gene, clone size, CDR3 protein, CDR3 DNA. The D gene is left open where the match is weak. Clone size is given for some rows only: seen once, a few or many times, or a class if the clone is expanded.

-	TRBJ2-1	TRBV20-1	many	CSAAGRDEQFF	TGCAGTGCTGCGGGAAGGGATGAGCAGTTCTTC
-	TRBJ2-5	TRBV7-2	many	CASSFQTGIPETQYF	TGTGCCAGCAGCTTCCAAACAGGAATCCCAGAGACCCAGTACTTC
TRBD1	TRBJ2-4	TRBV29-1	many	CSVGGTGVSKNIQYF	TGCAGCGTTGGAGGAACAGGGGTGTCCAAAAACATTCAGTACTTC
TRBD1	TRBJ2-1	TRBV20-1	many	CSEKGQGFDEQFF	TGCAGTGAGAAGGGACAGGGGTTCGATGAGCAGTTCTTC
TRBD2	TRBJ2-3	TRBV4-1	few	CASSQDLGAGGPSTQYF	TGCGCCAGCAGCCAAGATCTGGGAGCGGGAGGGCCTAGTACGCAGTATTTT
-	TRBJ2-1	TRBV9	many	CASTSGQYPYNEQFF	TGTGCCAGCACTTCCGGTCAGTATCCCTACAATGAGCAGTTCTTC
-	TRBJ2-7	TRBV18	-	CASSPWASPREQYF	TGTGCCAGCTCACCGTGGGCGAGTCCGCGCGAGCAGTACTTC
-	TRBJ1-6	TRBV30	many	CAWSGASGGPLHF	TGTGCCTGGAGTGGGGCTTCGGGGGGACCCCTCCACTTT
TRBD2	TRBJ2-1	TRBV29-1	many	CSVRQLAGVLEQFF	TGCAGCGTCAGACAGCTAGCGGGAGTGCTTGAGCAGTTCTTC
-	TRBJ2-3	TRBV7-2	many	CASSYSPGLADTQYF	TGTGCCAGCAGCTACTCCCCGGGGCTAGCAGATACGCAGTATTTT
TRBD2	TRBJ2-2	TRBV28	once	CASWTPGLAGSTGELFF	TGTGCCAGCTGGACGCCGGGACTAGCGGGATCGACCGGGGAGCTGTTTTTT
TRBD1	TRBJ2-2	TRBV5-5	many	CASSYVGTANTGELFF	TGTGCCAGCAGCTACGTAGGGACAGCCAACACCGGGGAGCTGTTTTTT
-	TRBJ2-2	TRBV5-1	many	CASSWRTVGAGELFF	TGCGCCAGCAGCTGGAGGACAGTTGGGGCCGGGGAGCTGTTTTTT
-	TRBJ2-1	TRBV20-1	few	CSARALSANHLDEQFF	TGCAGTGCTAGAGCCCTTAGCGCTAATCATTTGGATGAGCAGTTCTTC
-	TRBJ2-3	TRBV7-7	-	CASSKGDTQYF	TGTGCCAGCAGCAAGGGAGATACGCAGTATTTT
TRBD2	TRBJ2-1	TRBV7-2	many	CASSSGLYNEQFF	TGTGCCAGCAGCTCGGGACTATACAATGAGCAGTTCTTC
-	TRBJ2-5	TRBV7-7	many	CASSRGLLAGGSETQYF	TGTGCTAGCAGCAGGGGGCTACTAGCGGGCGGATCAGAGACCCAGTACTTC
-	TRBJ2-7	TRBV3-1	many	CASSQGQLTSYEQYF	TGTGCCAGCAGCCAAGGGCAGCTGACTTCCTACGAGCAGTACTTC
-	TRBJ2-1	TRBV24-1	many	CATSSSGLEQFF	TGTGCCACCAGTTCCTCAGGGCTTGAGCAGTTCTTC
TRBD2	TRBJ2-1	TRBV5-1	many	CASSLVLAGVNEQFF	TGCGCCAGCAGCTTGGTTCTAGCGGGAGTTAATGAGCAGTTCTTC
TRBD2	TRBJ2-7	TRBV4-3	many	CASSQVPAGAYEQYF	TGCGCCAGCAGCCAAGTCCCAGCGGGGGCCTACGAGCAGTACTTC
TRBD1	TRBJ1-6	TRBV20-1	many	CSAGRDRGSPLHF	TGCAGTGCAGGCCGGGACAGGGGTTCACCCCTCCACTTT
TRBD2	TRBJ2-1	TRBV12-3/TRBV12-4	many	CASRGGLAYTNEQFF	TGTGCCAGCAGGGGGGGACTAGCTTATACTAATGAGCAGTTCTTC
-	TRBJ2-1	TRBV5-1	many	CASSFRGAWEQFF	TGCGCCAGCAGCTTTCGGGGGGCATGGGAGCAGTTCTTC
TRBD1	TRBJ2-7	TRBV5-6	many	CASSPDRASYEQYF	TGTGCCAGCAGCCCGGACAGGGCGTCCTACGAGCAGTACTTC
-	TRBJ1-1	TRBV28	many	CASSLGSPRSNTEAFF	TGTGCCAGCAGTTTGGGGTCTCCCCGATCGAACACTGAAGCTTTCTTT
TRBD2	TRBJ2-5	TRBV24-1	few	CATSDPRWEASGDQETQYF	TGTGCCACCAGTGACCCTCGGTGGGAGGCTAGCGGGGACCAAGAGACCCAGTACTTC
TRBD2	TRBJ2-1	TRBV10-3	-	CAISRPTGTSGKNEQFF	TGTGCCATCAGTCGACCTACCGGGACTAGCGGGAAAAATGAGCAGTTCTTC
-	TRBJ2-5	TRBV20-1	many	CSARDFQPAQYF	TGCAGTGCTAGAGACTTTCAGCCGGCCCAGTACTTC
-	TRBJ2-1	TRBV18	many	CASSPPEYNEQFF	TGTGCCAGCTCACCACCGGAGTACAATGAGCAGTTCTTC
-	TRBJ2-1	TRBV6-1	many	CASSTGQVYNEQFF	TGTGCCAGCAGTACGGGACAAGTATACAATGAGCAGTTCTTC
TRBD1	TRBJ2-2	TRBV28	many	CASSLRTGGFGELFF	TGTGCCAGCAGTTTACGGACAGGGGGGTTCGGGGAGCTGTTTTTT
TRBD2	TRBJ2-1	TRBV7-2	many	CASSPRTSSEQFF	TGTGCCAGCAGCCCTCGGACTAGCAGTGAGCAGTTCTTC
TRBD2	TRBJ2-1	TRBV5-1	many	CASTTSGRYNEQFF	TGCGCCAGCACGACTAGCGGGAGGTACAATGAGCAGTTCTTC
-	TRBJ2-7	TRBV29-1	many	CSVVEGSSYEQYF	TGCAGCGTTGTCGAAGGGTCCTCCTACGAGCAGTACTTC